The 29 T cell receptor beta chains in this list originate from one sample, sequenced in a study of T cells after yellow fever vaccination. TCRdb fed the 5' RACE reads into MiXCR, producing one record per CDR3 protein. The table includes some 670,000 distinct CDR3 sequences, roughly an eighth detected once. Specimen: PBMCs, collected on the day of the yellow fever booster vaccination. The receptors derive from a man in his thirties or forties who received the YFV17D yellow fever vaccine.

This clonotype was found a few times. The chain uses TRBV5-1 and TRBJ2-3; D uncertain. The CDR3 loop spans 13 amino acids. Germline CDR1 SGHRS, CDR2 YFSETQ. Trimming left V 3 bases short and J 3 bases short, with 8 bases between. The CDR3 loop reads CASSSRMTDTQYF. The CDR3 nucleotides are TGCGCCAGCAGCTCGCGAATGACAGATACGCAGTATTTT.

J is TRBJ2-5 and V is TRBV11-2; D may be TRBD1 (6 bases). The CDR3 loop spans 18 amino acids. The V end was cut by 5 bases, the J end by 10 bases, with 32 bases between. CDR1 and CDR2 from the germline V gene are SGHAT and FQNNGV. The CDR3 coding sequence is TGTGCCAGCAGCCCGACAGGACACAACTTTGTTTTAGTGTTACACCAGTACTTC. Its translation is CASSPTGHNFVLVLHQYF.

This clonotype was seen a handful of times. The chain is built from TRBV13 and TRBJ2-3; 9 bases agree with TRBD2. This CDR3 is 15 amino acids long. Germline assignment: CDR1 PRHDT and CDR2 FYEKMQ (reference sequence). The V and J ends lost 5 bases and 6 bases, in that order; junction bases with no gene match: 9. The CDR3 loop is CASSTGLAPGDTQYF. For the CDR3, the DNA is TGTGCCAGCAGCACGGGACTAGCTCCTGGGGATACGCAGTATTTT. Complete variable domain (other parts from reference TRBV13 and TRBJ2-3): AAGVIQSPRHLIKEKRETATLKCYPIPRHDTVYWYQQGPGQDPQFLISFYEKMQSDKGSIPDRFSAQQFSDYHSELNMSSLELGDSALYFCASSTGLAPGDTQYFGPGTRLTVL.

V is TRBV18 and J is TRBJ1-1; tentatively, D is TRBD1 (6 bases). Germline CDR1 and CDR2: KGHSH and LQKENI. The V gene lost 3 bases and the J gene lost 6 bases, with 17 bases spanning the gap. The CDR3 extends over 15 amino acids. The CDR3 nucleotides read TGTGCCAGCTCACCTGTAGGTACCAACAGGGCTGAAGCTTTCTTT. It is translated as CASSPVGTNRAEAFF. Together with reference TRBV18 and TRBJ1-1, the CDR3 gives the full variable domain: NAGVMQNPRHLVRRRGQEARLRCSPMKGHSHVYWYRQLPEEGLKFMVYLQKENIIDESGMPKERFSAEFPKEGPSILRIQQVVRGDSAAYFCASSPVGTNRAEAFFGQGTRLTVV.

This clonotype was found a few times. CDR3 coding DNA: TGTGCCTGGAGCTGGCCGGAGGATCAGCCCCAGCATTTT. It is translated as CAWSWPEDQPQHF. J is TRBJ1-5 and V is TRBV30; D not certain. The CDR3 consists of 13 residues. V lost 3 bases to trimming and J lost 5 bases, with 11 bases between them. CDR1 GTSNPN and CDR2 SVGIG come from the germline V gene (reference sequence).

The J gene is TRBJ1-1, the V gene TRBV5-5; D is uncertain. This CDR3 spans 14 amino acids. V was shortened by 3 bases and J by 5 bases, with 14 bases between the two germline ends. Germline loops: CDR1 SGHKS, CDR2 YYEKEE (reference sequence). CDR3 amino acids: CASSSGRRGTEAFF. CDR3 nucleotides: TGTGCCAGCAGCTCCGGACGGCGAGGGACTGAAGCTTTCTTT.

The chain has TRBV27 and TRBJ2-1; D not certain. The V gene's germline CDR1 is MNHEY and CDR2 SMNVEV (reference sequence). Trimming pared 5 bases from V and 4 bases from J, leaving 12 bases between. The CDR3 runs 14 residues. CDR3 residues: CASSISGPYNEQFF. Here the CDR3 DNA reads TGTGCCAGCAGTATCTCCGGGCCTTACAATGAGCAGTTCTTC.

There are a few counts of this clonotype. The rearrangement links TRBV11-2 to TRBJ1-1, with D possibly matching TRBD1 (6 bases). Trimming cost V 1 base and J 4 bases, with 10 bases left between them. The CDR3 has 14 amino acids. Germline V gives CDR1 SGHAT, CDR2 FQNNGV. The CDR3 is CASSLGDTPTEAFF. The DNA of the CDR3 is TGTGCCAGCAGCTTAGGGGACACCCCCACTGAAGCTTTCTTT.

CDR3 sequence: CSALVPSSYEQYF. The CDR3, as DNA: TGCAGTGCTCTTGTTCCGAGCTCCTACGAGCAGTACTTC. This rearrangement joins TRBV20-1 to TRBJ2-7, with D unclear. Germline assignment: CDR1 DFQATT and CDR2 SNEGSKA (reference sequence). Trimming pared 5 bases from V and 0 bases from J, leaving 11 bases between. The CDR3 sequence is 13 residues long.

This clonotype was seen a handful of times. The V and J genes are TRBV20-1 and TRBJ2-1, with 7 bases matching TRBD1. V was clipped by 6 bases and J by 5 bases; unmatched bases: 10. From germline, CDR1 is DFQATT and CDR2 SNEGSKA (reference sequence). This CDR3 is 14 amino acids long. The CDR3 region is CSAPLPGQNNEQFF. CDR3 DNA: TGCAGTGCCCCACTACCGGGACAGAACAATGAGCAGTTCTTC.

The genes are TRBV7-9 and TRBJ2-7, with TRBD1 matching over 12 bases. With V trimmed by 3 bases and J by 11 bases, 8 bases remained unmatched. CDR1 is SEHNR and CDR2 is FQNEAQ in the germline V gene (reference sequence). The CDR3 extends over 14 amino acids. CDR3 in amino acids: CASSFSGQGAFEYF. DNA for the CDR3: TGTGCCAGCAGCTTCTCGGGACAGGGGGCGTTTGAGTACTTC. The full variable domain, in which reference TRBV7-9 and TRBJ2-7 provide the parts outside the CDR3, is DTGVSQNPRHKITKRGQNVTFRCDPISEHNRLYWYRQTLGQGPEFLTYFQNEAQLEKSRLLSDRFSAERPKGSFSTLEIQRTEQGDSAMYLCASSFSGQGAFEYFGPGTRLTVT.

The CDR3 nucleotides read TGTGCCAGCAGCTTAGCGCAACAGGGTTTTTATGGCTACACCTTC. Protein sequence: CASSLAQQGFYGYTF. The V call is TRBV7-2, the J call TRBJ1-2; TRBD1 might be the D (6 bases). The CDR3 has 15 residues. Germline V gene sequence: CDR1 SGHTA, CDR2 FQGNSA. V was clipped by 0 bases and J by 5 bases, with 13 bases between them.

The chain carries TRBV6-5 and TRBJ2-1; 8 bases agree with TRBD2. Germline assignment: CDR1 MNHEY and CDR2 SVGAGI. V lost 6 bases to trimming and J lost 0 bases; unmatched junction nucleotides: 7. The CDR3 length is 16 residues. CDR3: CASRSRSGSSYNEQFF. Here the CDR3 DNA reads TGTGCCAGCAGGTCTCGCAGCGGGAGCTCCTACAATGAGCAGTTCTTC.

This clonotype was seen only a few times. This rearrangement joins TRBV12-3 or TRBV12-4 to TRBJ1-5, with TRBD1 as a possible D gene (5 bases). CDR3 length: 15 residues. V shed 7 bases and J shed 2 bases, with 15 bases lying between them. CDR3 amino acids: CASKQDSLGNQPQHF. The CDR3 nucleotides are TGTGCCAGCAAACAGGATTCCCTCGGCAATCAGCCCCAGCATTTT.

This clonotype has more than one count but fewer than ten. V usage is TRBV6-1 and J usage is TRBJ2-1; D gene unclear. V lost 9 bases and J 2 bases, leaving 17 bases between the germline ends. The germline V gene encodes CDR1 MNHNS and CDR2 SASEGT. The CDR3 runs to 15 residues. The CDR3 reads CASTLSESTYNEQFF. CDR3 sequence (DNA): TGTGCCAGTACCCTTTCCGAGTCCACCTACAATGAGCAGTTCTTC.

In DNA form, the CDR3 reads TGCGCCAGCAGCCAAGATAGTCAAAACACCGGGGAGCTGTTTTTT. Its translation: CASSQDSQNTGELFF. The rearrangement links TRBV4-3 to TRBJ2-2; the D is unclear. The CDR3 totals 15 residues. In germline, CDR1 is LGHNA, CDR2 YSLEER. The V gene lost 0 bases and the J gene lost 2 bases, with 7 bases spanning the gap.

This clonotype was observed a handful of times. The rearrangement joins TRBV6-2 or TRBV6-3 to TRBJ1-4; D remains unclear. The length of the CDR3 is 14 residues. V lost 5 bases and J lost 8, with 15 bases in between. Germline values: CDR1 MNHEY, CDR2 SVGEGT. This chain's CDR3 is CASSQDGETEKLFF. As DNA, the CDR3 is TGTGCCAGCAGTCAGGATGGGGAGACGGAAAAACTGTTTTTT.

V is TRBV14 and J is TRBJ2-5; 8 positions match TRBD2. The CDR3 sequence is 14 residues long. The V gene's germline CDR1 is SGHDN and CDR2 FVKESK. With V trimmed by 2 bases and J by 7 bases, 6 bases remained unmatched. The CDR3 region is CASSQPGGRATQYF. CDR3 nucleotides: TGTGCCAGCAGCCAACCGGGAGGGCGCGCGACCCAGTACTTC. The whole variable domain, filled in from reference TRBV14 and TRBJ2-5, reads EAGVTQFPSHSVIEKGQTVTLRCDPISGHDNLYWYRRVMGKEIKFLLHFVKESKQDESGMPNNRFLAERTGGTYSTLKVQPAELEDSGVYFCASSQPGGRATQYFGPGTRLLVL.

This chain connects TRBV7-9 to TRBJ2-5, with D perhaps matching TRBD2 (6 bases). V lost 5 bases and J 2 bases, leaving 18 bases between the germline ends. The CDR3 is 16 residues long. The germline CDR1 and CDR2 sequences are SEHNR and FQNEAQ (reference sequence). CDR3 region: CASSPGVLAVQETQYF. CDR3 DNA sequence: TGTGCCAGCAGCCCCGGAGTGTTAGCGGTTCAAGAGACCCAGTACTTC.

In this sample, this clonotype turned up a few times. V gene TRBV6-1 combines with J gene TRBJ2-5; TRBD1 matches 7 bases. The CDR3 loop spans 15 amino acids. V lost 6 bases, J lost 3 bases, and 10 bases stayed unmatched. Germline V gene lookup returns CDR1 MNHNS and CDR2 SASEGT. Here the CDR3 reads CASSPFFGQEETQYF. The CDR3 nucleotides read TGTGCCAGCAGCCCCTTCTTCGGACAGGAAGAGACCCAGTACTTC.

The CDR3 here is CSVKTGDSYEQYF. The CDR3 region has the DNA TGCAGCGTAAAGACAGGGGACTCCTACGAGCAGTACTTC. The chain couples TRBV29-1 to TRBJ2-7; 8 bases agree with TRBD1. This CDR3 has 13 amino acids. J was trimmed by 0 bases and V by 6 bases; bases with no gene match: 4. Germline CDR1 is SQVTM and CDR2 is ANQGSEA.

This clonotype was counted only a few times. The genes are TRBV3-1 and TRBJ2-1, with D uncertain. The CDR3 spans 15 residues. V dropped 0 bases and J dropped 6 bases, with 12 bases sitting between them. Germline V CDR1 and CDR2: LGHDT, YNNKEL (reference sequence). CDR3 in amino acids: CASSQDRLSGNEQFF. As DNA, the CDR3 is TGTGCCAGCAGCCAAGATCGACTCTCTGGCAATGAGCAGTTCTTC.

In its sample, this clonotype was seen many times. The CDR3 sequence: CASSTQGGEQYF. The CDR3 nucleotides are TGTGCCAGCAGTACCCAGGGTGGAGAGCAGTACTTC. V usage is TRBV6-5 and J usage is TRBJ2-7; D is perhaps TRBD1 (5 bases). The CDR3 contains 12 residues. The germline gives CDR1 MNHEY, CDR2 SVGAGI. The V and J ends lost 5 bases and 7 bases respectively, with 12 bases between them.

V usage is TRBV5-1 and J usage is TRBJ2-7, with 7 bases fitting TRBD1. This CDR3 contains 12 residues. Germline V gives CDR1 SGHRS, CDR2 YFSETQ. With V trimmed by 7 bases and J by 5 bases, 6 bases remained unmatched. The DNA for the CDR3 is TGCGCCAGCGGAATCGACAGGGACGAGCAGTACTTC. Residues: CASGIDRDEQYF.

There are a few counts of this clonotype. The V call is TRBV5-5, the J call TRBJ2-7; 9 bases are a match to TRBD1. Trimming removed 4 bases from V and 6 bases from J; junction bases left unmatched: 5. CDR3 size: 13 residues. Per germline, CDR1 SGHKS and CDR2 YYEKEE (reference sequence). The CDR3 DNA reads as TGTGCCAGCAGCGAAACAGGGGGCGCCGAGCAGTACTTC. Translation: CASSETGGAEQYF.

The gene calls are TRBV21-1 and TRBJ1-6. TRBV21-1 is assigned pseudogene status. The CDR3 has 14 residues. The CDR3 DNA follows: TGTGCCAGCAGTGGAACAGAACAAGGTTCACCCCTCCACTTT. The encoded protein is CASSGTEQGSPLHF.

This clonotype was observed a few times. This sequence joins TRBV29-1 and TRBJ2-4, with no clear D. The CDR3 spans 12 residues. Deletions cut 1 base from V and 0 bases from J, with 1 base between. Germline CDR1 and CDR2: SQVTM and ANQGSEA. The CDR3 sequence: CSVEGAKNIQYF. CDR3 DNA: TGCAGCGTTGAAGGAGCCAAAAACATTCAGTACTTC.

This clonotype was found a few times. V usage is TRBV29-1 and J usage is TRBJ1-3, with D unresolved. This CDR3 region has 12 residues. CDR1 and CDR2 from the germline V gene are SQVTM and ANQGSEA. The V end lost 6 bases, the J end lost 8 bases, and 14 bases lay between the germline ends. DNA of the CDR3: TGCAGCGTGGCCCCTGAGCTGGACACCATATATTTT. Translation: CSVAPELDTIYF.

A few counts support this clonotype. The V and J genes are TRBV7-9 and TRBJ1-2; no firm D call. Germline lookup yields CDR1 SEHNR and CDR2 FQNEAQ (reference sequence). The V end was cut by 1 base, the J end by 4 bases, with 7 bases between. This CDR3 is 13 amino acids long. The CDR3 DNA reads as TGTGCCAGCAGCTTAGGGGCAGCCTATGGCTACACCTTC. Translated: CASSLGAAYGYTF.